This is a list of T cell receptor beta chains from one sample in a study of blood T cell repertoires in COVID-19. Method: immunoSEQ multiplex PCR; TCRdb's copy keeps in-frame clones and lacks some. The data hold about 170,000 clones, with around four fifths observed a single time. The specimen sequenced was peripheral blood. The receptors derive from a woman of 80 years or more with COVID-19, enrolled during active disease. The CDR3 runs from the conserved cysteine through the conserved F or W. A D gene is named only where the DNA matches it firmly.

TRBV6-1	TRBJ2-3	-	CASSETRDTQYF
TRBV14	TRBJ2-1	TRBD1	CASSPDWTGRDNEQFF
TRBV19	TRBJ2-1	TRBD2	CASSIDPLAGFYNEQFF
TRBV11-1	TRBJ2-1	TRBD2	CASSKTSGGSQVQFF
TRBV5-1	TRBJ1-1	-	CASSLLKGLYTEAFF
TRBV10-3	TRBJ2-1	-	CAIKGDDRKSYNEQFF
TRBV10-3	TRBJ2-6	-	CAISPGSGANVLTF
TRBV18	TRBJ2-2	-	CASSPDLSGGELFF
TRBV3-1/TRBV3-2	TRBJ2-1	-	CASSRRGSDEQFF
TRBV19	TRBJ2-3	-	CASSRTDFTDTQYF
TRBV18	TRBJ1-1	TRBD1	CASSPRTGATEAFF
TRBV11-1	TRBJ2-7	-	CASSFRGGDSSYEQYF
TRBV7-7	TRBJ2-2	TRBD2	CASSSGSGRNTGELFF
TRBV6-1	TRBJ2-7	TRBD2	CASSATSGSGSYEQYF
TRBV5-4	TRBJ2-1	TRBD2	CASIRASSAASGYNEQFF
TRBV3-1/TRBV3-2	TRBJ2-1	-	CASSHLGDEQFF
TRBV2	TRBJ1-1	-	CASRGTGDTEAFF